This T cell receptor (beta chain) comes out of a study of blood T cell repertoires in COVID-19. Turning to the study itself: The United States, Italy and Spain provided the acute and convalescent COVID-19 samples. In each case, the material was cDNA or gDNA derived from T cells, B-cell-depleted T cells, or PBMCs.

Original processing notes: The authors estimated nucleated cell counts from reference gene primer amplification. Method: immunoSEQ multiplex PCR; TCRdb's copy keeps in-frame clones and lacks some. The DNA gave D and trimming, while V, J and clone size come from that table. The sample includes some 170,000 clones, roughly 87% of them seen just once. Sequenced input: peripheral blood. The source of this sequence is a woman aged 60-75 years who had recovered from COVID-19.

CDR3 protein: CATSEIGTGPQSNTQYF. CDR3 nucleotide sequence: TGTGCCACCAGTGAGATCGGTACAGGGCCCCAGTCAAATACGCAGTATTTT. The V gene is TRBV24-1, the J gene TRBJ2-3, with D possibly matching TRBD1 (6 bases). V lost 4 bases and J 7 bases, leaving 23 bases between the germline ends. CDR1 and CDR2 from the germline V gene are KGHDR and SFDVKD. The CDR3 is 17 amino acids.